These 11 T cell receptor beta chains were sequenced from one sample in a study of T cell changes during pregnancy in multiple sclerosis. The method was immunoSEQ multiplex PCR; TCRdb's version includes in-frame clones alone and lacks a portion of them. The top ten hold roughly 2.8% of the sample, which has over 70,000 clones, roughly 92% seen once. Here the sequenced sample was peripheral blood, taken in the third trimester of pregnancy. All receptors come from a female donor in good health, enrolled as a control in a pregnancy study.

The chain carries TRBV19 and TRBJ1-5; no definite D call. V was clipped by 3 bases and J by 5 bases, with 11 bases between them. CDR3 size: 14 residues. CDR1 and CDR2 from the germline V gene are LNHDA and SQIVND (reference sequence). CDR3 in amino acids: CASSIGQADQPQHF. In nucleotides, the CDR3 is TGTGCCAGTAGTATTGGTCAGGCTGATCAGCCCCAGCATTTT.

The rearrangement links TRBV28 to TRBJ2-5; D gene uncertain. Germline V CDR1 and CDR2: MDHEN, SYDVKM. Trimming took off 3 bases at V and 5 bases at J, with 13 bases between the two ends. The CDR3 contains 14 residues. The CDR3 DNA follows: TGTGCCAGCAGTTTGTGGTCCAGGTTGGAGACCCAGTACTTC. Protein product: CASSLWSRLETQYF.

The V call is TRBV19, the J call TRBJ1-5; 7 bases are shared with TRBD1. Germline CDR1 is LNHDA and CDR2 is SQIVND (reference sequence). The ends lost 7 bases at V and 3 bases at J; junction bases unmatched: 9. This CDR3 is 15 amino acids long. The CDR3: CASTLEGGNNQPQHF. In DNA form, the CDR3 reads TGTGCCAGTACCCTAGAAGGGGGCAACAATCAGCCCCAGCATTTT.

V usage is TRBV5-5 and J usage is TRBJ1-5; D not resolved. This CDR3 has 17 amino acids. The germline V gene encodes CDR1 SGHKS and CDR2 YYEKEE (reference sequence). Between the trimmed V and J ends, which lost 0 bases and 0 bases, there was a span of 13 bases. The chain's CDR3 is CASSLDGGRYSNQPQHF. DNA of the CDR3: TGTGCCAGCAGCTTGGATGGCGGGCGGTATAGCAATCAGCCCCAGCATTTT.

This rearrangement joins TRBV28 to TRBJ2-7; TRBD1 matches 7 bases. Germline CDR1 is MDHEN and CDR2 is SYDVKM. With 4 bases clipped from V and 4 bases from J, the junction kept 10 bases outside the gene matches. CDR3 length: 15 residues. The CDR3 coding sequence is TGTGCCAGCAGTTACCCATTGGACAGGTTGTACGAGCAGTACTTC. This translates into CASSYPLDRLYEQYF.

V gene TRBV5-5 combines with J gene TRBJ2-3; TRBD2 aligns across 8 bases. The CDR3 covers 16 residues. CDR1 and CDR2 from the germline V gene are SGHKS and YYEKEE (reference sequence). V shed 4 bases and J 6 bases; nucleotides not matched to a gene: 13. CDR3 sequence reads: CASSPWSGRVSDTQYF. CDR3 DNA sequence: TGTGCCAGCAGCCCCTGGAGCGGGAGAGTTTCCGATACGCAGTATTTT.

The gene calls are TRBV5-1 and TRBJ2-7; perhaps TRBD1 as D (5 bases). The germline CDR1 and CDR2 sequences are SGHRS and YFSETQ. This CDR3 comprises 12 residues. The V gene lost 6 bases and the J gene lost 2 bases, with 9 bases spanning the gap. The CDR3 DNA reads TGCGCCAGCACAGGGTCAACCTACGAGCAGTACTTC. This gives the protein CASTGSTYEQYF. The whole variable domain, remainder taken from reference TRBV5-1 and TRBJ2-7, is KAGVTQTPRYLIKTRGQQVTLSCSPISGHRSVSWYQQTPGQGLQFLFEYFSETQRNKGNFPGRFSGRQFSNSRSEMNVSTLELGDSALYLCASTGSTYEQYFGPGTRLTVT.

The chain uses TRBV6-5 and TRBJ1-1; D remains ambiguous. V shed 5 bases and J shed 0 bases, with 13 bases lying between them. CDR3 length: 15 residues. Germline V gene data show CDR1 as MNHEY and CDR2 as SVGAGI. CDR3 coding DNA: TGTGCCAGCAGTGGAACGACATCCATGAACACTGAAGCTTTCTTT. Residues: CASSGTTSMNTEAFF.

The CDR3 region has the DNA TGCAGCGGACTAGCTACCTACAATGAGCAGTTCTTC. Its protein product is CSGLATYNEQFF. V and J are TRBV29-1 and TRBJ2-1; 7 bases match TRBD2. V was pared by 7 bases and J by 2 bases, with 2 bases of the junction left unmatched. The CDR3 covers 12 residues. Germline V lookup: CDR1 SQVTM, CDR2 ANQGSEA.

Here the CDR3 DNA reads TGCGCCAGCAGCTGGGGACTAGCGGAAGAGACCCAGTACTTC. This sequence encodes CASSWGLAEETQYF. The chain is built from TRBV5-1 and TRBJ2-5; TRBD2 matches 11 bases. Germline loops: CDR1 SGHRS, CDR2 YFSETQ. With 3 bases clipped from V and 3 bases from J, the junction kept 1 base outside the gene matches. This CDR3 has 14 amino acids.

This rearrangement joins TRBV6-5 to TRBJ2-1, with 7 positions matching TRBD2. This CDR3 comprises 16 residues. V shed 0 bases and J 2 bases; nucleotides not matched to a gene: 4. Germline CDR1 reads MNHEY; CDR2 reads SVGAGI. CDR3 DNA sequence: TGTGCCAGCAGTTACTCGTGGCGGGGGACCTACAATGAGCAGTTCTTC. It codes for CASSYSWRGTYNEQFF.